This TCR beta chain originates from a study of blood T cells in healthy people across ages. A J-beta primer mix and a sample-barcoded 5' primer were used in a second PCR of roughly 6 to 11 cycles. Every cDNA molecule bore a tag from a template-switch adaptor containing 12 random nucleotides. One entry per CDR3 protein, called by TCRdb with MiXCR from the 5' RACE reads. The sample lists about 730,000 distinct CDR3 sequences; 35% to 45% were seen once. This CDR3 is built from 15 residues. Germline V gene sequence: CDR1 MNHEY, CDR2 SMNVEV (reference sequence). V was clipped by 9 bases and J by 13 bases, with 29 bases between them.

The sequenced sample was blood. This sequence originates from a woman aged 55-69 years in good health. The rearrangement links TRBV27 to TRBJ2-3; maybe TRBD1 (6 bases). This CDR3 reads CASAGGGWKSLGKYF. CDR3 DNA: TGTGCCAGTGCTGGGGGCGGGTGGAAGTCCCTGGGCAAGTATTTT.